A single sample is the source of the 10 T cell receptor beta chains below, sequenced in a study of shared clonotypes between healthy human individuals. Profiling relied on immunoSEQ multiplex PCR, and the TCRdb table lists in-frame clones only, not all of them. The sample includes 2 million to 3 million clones, approximately 90% seen only once; the top ten take over 0.12%. The specimen was naive CD4+ T cells sorted from blood. Subset here: CD45RA+ positively selected. The receptor set was obtained from a man between 18 and 35 years old in good health.

With regard to this clone: The sample contains more than one DNA sequence encoding this CDR3. The CDR3 spells CASSLGGVGQPQHF. CDR3 sequence (DNA): TGCGCCAGCAGCTTGGGAGGGGTAGGTCAGCCCCAGCATTTT. V is TRBV5-1 and J is TRBJ1-5, with a tentative D call TRBD1 (5 bases). CDR1 and CDR2 from the germline V gene are SGHRS and YFSETQ. This CDR3 spans 14 amino acids. V dropped 0 bases and J dropped 6 bases, with 10 bases sitting between them.

The V and J genes are TRBV7-2 and TRBJ1-2, with a weak D call TRBD1 (5 bases). Germline CDR1 is SGHTA and CDR2 is FQGNSA. The CDR3 is 15 residues long. Trimming took 5 bases from V and 3 from J, leaving 16 bases between them. CDR3 in amino acids: CASSPFYRNDYGYTF. In DNA form, the CDR3 reads TGTGCCAGCAGCCCTTTCTACAGGAACGACTATGGCTACACCTTC.

The chain uses TRBV7-6 and TRBJ2-5; possible D gene TRBD2, 5 bases. The V gene's germline CDR1 is SGHVS and CDR2 FNYEAQ. V gave up 0 bases and J gave up 5 bases, with 10 bases separating them. This CDR3 region has 14 residues. CDR3 region: CASSLAPGWETQYF. The CDR3 DNA reads TGTGCCAGCAGCTTAGCGCCGGGGTGGGAGACCCAGTACTTC.

The rearrangement joins TRBV5-6 to TRBJ2-2, with D hard to call. The germline CDR1 and CDR2 sequences are SGHDT and YYEEEE. Trimming took 1 base from V and 6 from J, leaving 16 bases between them. The CDR3 has 16 amino acids. The CDR3 region is CASSLITPGRAGELFF. The CDR3 nucleotides are TGTGCCAGCAGCTTGATAACTCCAGGACGGGCCGGGGAGCTGTTTTTT. Looking up the rest from reference TRBV5-6 and TRBJ2-2 gives the full variable domain: DAGVTQSPTHLIKTRGQQVTLRCSPKSGHDTVSWYQQALGQGPQFIFQYYEEEERQRGNFPDRFSGHQFPNYSSELNVNALLLGDSALYLCASSLITPGRAGELFFGEGSRLTVL.

The chain uses TRBV19 and TRBJ1-1; 8 bases agree with TRBD1. Germline CDR1 and CDR2: LNHDA and SQIVND (reference sequence). V lost 8 bases, J lost 1 base, and 15 bases stayed unmatched. The length of the CDR3 is 17 residues. Here the CDR3 DNA reads TGTGCCAGTCGTCAATTTACTACAGACAGGGGGAACACTGAAGCTTTCTTT. Protein sequence: CASRQFTTDRGNTEAFF.

The gene calls are TRBV25-1 and TRBJ1-1; 8 bases are shared with TRBD1. CDR3 length: 14 amino acids. Germline loops: CDR1 MGHDK, CDR2 SYGVNS. V shed 4 bases and J 6 bases; nucleotides not matched to a gene: 7. The CDR3 region is CASSALPGGAEAFF. For the CDR3, the DNA is TGTGCCAGCAGTGCCCTACCAGGGGGCGCTGAAGCTTTCTTT.

The chain has TRBV28 and TRBJ2-7, with 12 bases aligning to TRBD2. Trimming at V came to 3 bases and at J to 3 bases, leaving 6 bases not matched to a gene. Germline V gene data show CDR1 as MDHEN and CDR2 as SYDVKM. The CDR3 is 16 residues long. The CDR3 reads CASSFTSGGPGYEQYF. The CDR3, as DNA: TGTGCCAGCAGTTTTACTAGCGGGGGGCCCGGCTACGAGCAGTACTTC.

V gene TRBV7-3 combines with J gene TRBJ2-5; 10 bases line up with TRBD2. Germline V gene lookup returns CDR1 SGHTA and CDR2 FQGTGA. Unmatched junction bases numbered 7, after V lost 5 bases and J lost 4 bases. The CDR3 extends over 15 amino acids. CDR3 loop: CASSPQRGGRETQYF. The DNA of the CDR3 is TGTGCCAGCAGCCCCCAGCGGGGGGGCCGAGAGACCCAGTACTTC.

The V and J genes are TRBV29-1 and TRBJ2-3; D call uncertain. The CDR3 totals 11 residues. V was clipped by 4 bases and J by 2 bases, with 4 bases between them. Germline V CDR1 and CDR2: SQVTM, ANQGSEA. DNA for the CDR3: TGCAGCGTTGGGGACACAGATACGCAGTATTTT. Amino acid sequence: CSVGDTDTQYF.

V gene TRBV7-2 combines with J gene TRBJ1-1; 11 bases fit TRBD1. Germline V CDR1 and CDR2: SGHTA, FQGNSA. The CDR3 length is 15 residues. V was clipped by 2 bases and J by 6 bases; unmatched bases: 5. As DNA, the CDR3 is TGTGCCAGCAGCTTACCAGGGACAGGGGGATCTGAAGCTTTCTTT. Its translation is CASSLPGTGGSEAFF.